This T cell receptor (beta chain) was sequenced in a study of T cells in Graves' hyperthyroidism and ophthalmopathy. Whole-study findings and limits: Before onset, ophthalmopathy was predicted by the model a median around 6 months earlier. Separating ophthalmopathy from stable hyperthyroidism was achieved by a 13 V-J model.

This clonotype was seen repeatedly, ten times or more. Its antigen is undetermined. Pregnant or lactating patients were excluded, as were those with uncontrolled infection or other autoimmune disease. Diagnostic decisions used clinical symptoms, serum thyroxine and TRAb, thyroid ultrasound and orbital computed tomography. Authors of the study amplified TCR beta CDR3 regions from RNA transcripts. HTBI primers were employed in a first-round RT-PCR of the TCR CDR3. TCRdb redid the calling of the multiplex PCR reads with MiXCR, one entry per CDR3 protein. Here the sample spans 640,000 or so distinct CDR3 sequences, 14% being singletons. V gave up 4 bases and J gave up 0 bases; unmatched junction bases: 4. Germline V gives CDR1 LNHDA, CDR2 SQIVND (reference sequence). This CDR3 contains 15 residues.

This chain uses TRBV19 with TRBJ1-1; 8 nucleotides match TRBD1. Input material: blood. This TCR was recovered from a woman between 18 and 29 years old with Graves' ophthalmopathy. DNA for the CDR3: TGTGCCAGTAGTAGACCGGGACAGGTGAACACTGAAGCTTTCTTT. Its translation: CASSRPGQVNTEAFF.